This TCR beta chain was retrieved from a study of T cells in Graves' hyperthyroidism and ophthalmopathy (dated 2019 in TCRdb). About the study as a whole: Peripheral blood was sampled at the time of initial diagnosis, prior to any treatment. TCR V-J signatures able to tell the groups apart were searched for in a discovery cohort of more than 90 patients, of whom about 40 had Graves' ophthalmopathy and 55 to 65 had stable Graves' hyperthyroidism. Whether ophthalmopathy could be predicted prospectively was tested in an independent validation cohort made up of roughly 20 hyperthyroidism patients plus 17 patients who later progressed to ophthalmopathy. The 75 to 100 discovery patients were divided at random into training and test sets in a 7:3 ratio. Thyroid tissue and blood T-cell repertoires from more than five Graves' hyperthyroidism patients were also compared in the study. After sampling, hyperthyroidism patients received methimazole starting at 30 mg daily, and ophthalmopathy patients received high-dose intravenous methylprednisolone. The paper reports TCR Vbeta CDR3 sequencing of roughly 140 peripheral blood samples: approximately 43 ophthalmopathy, fewer than 80 hyperthyroidism and around 17 progressor patients.

In the ophthalmopathy patients, disease was moderately to severely active, with a Clinical Activity Score of 3 or more, a NOSPECS grade of 4 or more, and a duration of less than 3 months. Exclusion was applied to patients with uncontrolled infections, other autoimmune diseases, pregnancy or lactation. Diagnoses were based on clinical symptoms, serum thyroxine and TRAb, thyroid ultrasound and orbital computed tomography. PBMCs were isolated from roughly 10 ml of fresh peripheral blood by Ficoll-Paque density gradient centrifugation. Total RNA was extracted using Trizol reagent, and RNA quality was assessed on an Agilent 2100 Bioanalyzer. CDR3 length: 12 amino acids, cysteine to phenylalanine. The retained sequence is limited to the CDR3, 36 bases, with the frame set at the first base. The germline V gene (reference sequence) provides CDR1 GTSNPN and CDR2 SVGIG. Trimmed from V: 5 bases; trimmed from J: 7 bases; junction bases lacking a gene match: 3.

The TCR beta CDR3 regions were amplified from RNA transcripts. For the first round of RT-PCR on the TCR CDR3, the HTBI primer set was used together with the Qiagen OneStep RT-PCR kit. Libraries were constructed in a second round of multiplex PCR, after which size selection and purification were performed. Sequencing of the libraries was done on an Illumina HiSeq2000 using paired-end 100 bp reads. Concerning the study's data processing: SOAPnuke was used to process the raw data, removing reads that contained adapters or uncalled bases, had a mean Phred below 15, or lacked an exact match to the constant primer or identifier. High-quality paired reads were merged using COPE v1.2.5, and each unique nucleotide sequence was defined as a clonotype. MiTCR v1.1 was used to align clonotypes to the IMGT TRBV, TRBD and TRBJ reference segments. Only V-J combinations with frequency above 0.0001, covering 99% to 99.2% of repertoires, were analysed. A TCS score was defined as the ratio between F50 (clonal expansion) and ExV (chaos), using BLOSUM62-based TCRdist between CDR3 peptides within each V-J. Welch's t-statistics and random forest reduced 500 to 550 V-J features to 13, which were used in a naive Bayes classifier (R e1071). In-frame beta chains were kept once TCRdb had trimmed the public reads at Q25 with fastp and called clones with MiXCR. Merged by CDR3 protein, the rows form single entries marked with the most common genes and DNA. TCRdb, not the original authors, processed these V and J calls. The sample table lists nearly 250,000 distinct CDR3 sequences, around 17% of them with a count of one. Clones ranked in the top ten supply 28% of the sample.

What the study reported, not specific to this receptor: During validation, the model predicted progression to ophthalmopathy a median of around 7 months ahead of onset, with almost 71% sensitivity and under 85% specificity. Sample size was not statistically predetermined, and blinding of investigators to group allocation was not performed. Most expanded thyroid clonotypes (frequency above 0.001) were also detected in blood, a finding suggesting that blood repertoires may reflect thyroid immune responses. In cross-validation, a model built on a 13 V-J signature told ophthalmopathy apart from stable hyperthyroidism with 87.88% sensitivity and roughly 82% specificity, and in testing the same model reached 80%/75%.

About this clonotype: The antigen it binds to is not known. One base away there is no much larger clone; base qualities are not given.

The sample comprised blood. This chain joins TRBV30 to TRBJ2-1; 9 junctional bases match TRBD1. This sequence was found in a young woman with Graves' ophthalmopathy. Here the CDR3 is given as CAWGTGRNEQFF. The DNA reads as follows: TGTGCCTGGGGGACAGGGAGGAATGAGCAGTTCTTC.